The 26 T cell receptor beta chains below come from one sample, sequenced in a study of CD8 T cells in ankylosing spondylitis. Notes on the study in general: Eight highly homologous variants formed a TCR beta motif that appeared characteristic of ankylosing spondylitis blood.

Each CDR3 protein gets one entry after TCRdb re-called the 5' RACE reads with MiXCR. The sample has hundreds of thousands of distinct CDR3 sequences, over 9.5% seen once. Their recognized antigens are unknown. Sequencing was performed on blood, either unsorted or a sorted T cell fraction (not recorded which). These receptors all come from a male donor with ankylosing spondylitis.

The chain employs TRBV20-1 and TRBJ2-1; 9 bases align to TRBD2. V dropped 1 base and J dropped 8; count of bases not matched to a gene: 9. Germline assignment: CDR1 DFQATT and CDR2 SNEGSKA (reference sequence). This CDR3 spans 15 amino acids. This CDR3 is CSARAVAGAADEQFF. The DNA for the CDR3 is TGCAGTGCTAGAGCCGTAGCGGGAGCTGCGGATGAGCAGTTCTTC.

The chain employs TRBV5-1 and TRBJ1-1, with no clear D. The germline gives CDR1 SGHRS, CDR2 YFSETQ. This CDR3 is 15 amino acids long. The V and J ends lost 0 bases and 0 bases respectively, with 9 bases between them. The chain's CDR3 is CASSLGEAVNTEAFF. The CDR3 DNA is TGCGCCAGCAGCTTGGGTGAGGCTGTGAACACTGAAGCTTTCTTT.

This clonotype was seen more than once but under ten times. The V and J genes are TRBV27 and TRBJ2-3; 12 bases fit TRBD2. V trimming: 5 bases; J trimming: 0 bases; junction bases outside the gene matches: 9. This CDR3 is 18 amino acids long. CDR1 MNHEY and CDR2 SMNVEV come from the germline V gene (reference sequence). In DNA, the CDR3 is TGTGCCAGCAGTCCCCGCCCTAGCGGGAGGGCCAGCACAGATACGCAGTATTTT. This gives the protein CASSPRPSGRASTDTQYF.

This clonotype was seen only a few times. The V call is TRBV7-9, the J call TRBJ1-2, with a tentative D call TRBD1 (5 bases). The CDR3 is 13 amino acids. Trimming stripped 7 bases from V and 6 bases from J, with 15 bases between. CDR1 and CDR2 (germline): SEHNR, FQNEAQ (reference sequence). The CDR3 loop reads CASIPGKMDGYTF. In DNA form, the CDR3 reads TGTGCCAGCATCCCAGGGAAAATGGATGGCTACACCTTC.

Only a few counts were recorded for this clonotype. This chain uses TRBV20-1 with TRBJ2-3; D perhaps matches TRBD2 (6 bases). V gave up 4 bases and J gave up 0 bases, with 17 bases separating them. There are 16 residues in the CDR3. Germline loops: CDR1 DFQATT, CDR2 SNEGSKA (reference sequence). CDR3 in DNA: TGCAGTGCTACTCGCGGGGTAGCAGCTAGCACAGATACGCAGTATTTT. It translates to CSATRGVAASTDTQYF.

J is TRBJ1-1 and V is TRBV12-5; no clear D. The germline V gene has CDR1 LGHNT and CDR2 FRNRAP. The CDR3 is made up of 12 amino acids. Trimming removed 6 bases from V and 1 base from J, with 6 bases in between. The CDR3 DNA is TGTGCTAGTGGCCGGCGGAACACTGAAGCTTTCTTT. It codes for CASGRRNTEAFF. Based on the CDR3 plus reference TRBV12-5 and TRBJ1-1, the full variable domain is DARVTQTPRHKVTEMGQEVTMRCQPILGHNTVFWYRQTMMQGLELLAYFRNRAPLDDSGMPKDRFSAEMPDATLATLKIQPSEPRDSAVYFCASGRRNTEAFFGQGTRLTVV.

This clonotype was seen a handful of times. The chain recombines TRBV5-1 with TRBJ2-3; 7 nucleotides match TRBD1. The CDR3 runs to 14 residues. Germline CDR1 reads SGHRS; CDR2 reads YFSETQ. The ends lost 7 bases at V and 1 base at J; junction bases unmatched: 6. CDR3 loop: CASGQEAGTDTQYF. In DNA, the CDR3 is TGCGCCAGCGGACAGGAGGCGGGCACAGATACGCAGTATTTT.

The CDR3 sequence is CASSPGAGVGTGELFF. In nucleotides, the CDR3 is TGTGCCAGCTCACCAGGGGCAGGCGTCGGCACCGGGGAGCTGTTTTTT. The chain is built from TRBV18 and TRBJ2-2; D may be TRBD1 (5 bases). This CDR3 region has 16 residues. The germline V gene has CDR1 KGHSH and CDR2 LQKENI. V lost 2 bases to trimming and J lost 4 bases, with 14 bases between them.

This clonotype showed up just a few times. The J gene is TRBJ2-2, the V gene TRBV7-9, with 13 bases aligning to TRBD2. The CDR3 length is 16 residues. Trimming took 8 bases from V and 2 from J; bases not matched to a gene: 5. In germline, CDR1 is SEHNR, CDR2 FQNEAQ (reference sequence). The CDR3 loop reads CASPGTSGANTGELFF. The CDR3 bases are TGTGCCAGCCCCGGGACTAGCGGGGCCAACACCGGGGAGCTGTTTTTT.

This clonotype was observed many times. The chain joins TRBV5-1 to TRBJ1-2; tentatively, D is TRBD1 (6 bases). The CDR3 sequence is 16 residues long. In germline, CDR1 is SGHRS, CDR2 YFSETQ. V was pared by 4 bases and J by 0 bases, with 16 bases between. The CDR3 sequence: CASSRDNELTNYGYTF. The CDR3 DNA is TGCGCCAGCAGCCGGGACAACGAGTTAACTAACTATGGCTACACCTTC.

This sequence joins TRBV24-1 and TRBJ2-1; 10 positions match TRBD1. The CDR3 length is 17 residues. Trimming removed 2 bases from V and 2 bases from J; junction bases left unmatched: 5. Germline CDR1 reads KGHDR; CDR2 reads SFDVKD. The DNA for the CDR3 is TGTGCCACCAGTGATTACCGGGACAGGGGCCCCTACAATGAGCAGTTCTTC. It yields the protein CATSDYRDRGPYNEQFF.

The J gene is TRBJ2-2, the V gene TRBV20-1, with a possible D match to TRBD2 (5 bases). The V gene's germline CDR1 is DFQATT and CDR2 SNEGSKA (reference sequence). The CDR3 covers 13 residues. V shed 1 base and J shed 7 bases, with 10 bases lying between them. CDR3 amino acids: CSARGRAGGELFF. The CDR3 bases are TGCAGTGCTAGAGGAAGGGCGGGCGGGGAGCTGTTTTTT.

The rearrangement uses TRBV7-9 and TRBJ2-1; D might be TRBD2 (6 bases). V gave up 4 bases and J gave up 2 bases, with 12 bases separating them. The germline gives CDR1 SEHNR, CDR2 FQNEAQ (reference sequence). This CDR3 contains 15 residues. CDR3 nucleotide sequence: TGTGCCAGCAGCTCAGACGGGGGTCCCTACAATGAGCAGTTCTTC. Translation: CASSSDGGPYNEQFF.

The chain uses TRBV20-1 and TRBJ2-1; TRBD2 matches 7 bases. The CDR3 sequence is 12 residues long. V shed 6 bases, J shed 6 bases, and the junction held 5 bases outside the gene matches. Germline V gives CDR1 DFQATT, CDR2 SNEGSKA (reference sequence). The CDR3 region has the DNA TGCAGTGCCAGCGGGATTGTCAATGAGCAGTTCTTC. This translates into CSASGIVNEQFF.

This clonotype was detected a few times. The chain combines TRBV7-2 with TRBJ2-1; D gene uncertain. Trimming removed 5 bases from V and 0 bases from J, with 11 bases in between. This CDR3 has 15 residues. Germline V gene lookup returns CDR1 SGHTA and CDR2 FQGNSA. In nucleotides, the CDR3 is TGTGCCAGCAGCCTCGACCCAATCTCCTACAATGAGCAGTTCTTC. Protein sequence: CASSLDPISYNEQFF.

This clonotype was seen only a few times. The junction differs from germline at one of its ends, possibly a read error. V and J are TRBV28 and TRBJ2-1; perhaps D is TRBD1 or TRBD2 (5 bases each). Germline V CDR1 and CDR2: MDHEN, SYDVKM. The CDR3 is made up of 16 amino acids. CDR3: CASSLYRGRVYTEQFF. The CDR3 bases are TGTGCCAGCAGTCTTTATAGGGGACGGGTATACACTGAGCAGTTCTTC.

V usage is TRBV3-1 and J usage is TRBJ2-1, with 7 bases lining up with TRBD2. Per germline, CDR1 LGHDT and CDR2 YNNKEL (reference sequence). J was trimmed by 7 bases and V by 1 base; bases with no gene match: 7. This CDR3 is built from 15 residues. CDR3 in amino acids: CASSQVRLAENEQFF. The CDR3 DNA reads as TGTGCCAGCAGCCAAGTCAGGCTAGCGGAGAATGAGCAGTTCTTC.

This clonotype has a handful of counts. The chain couples TRBV5-1 to TRBJ1-1; 7 bases are shared with TRBD1. Trimming cost V 4 bases and J 5 bases; bases outside gene matches: 11. The CDR3 totals 15 residues. CDR1 and CDR2 from the germline V gene are SGHRS and YFSETQ. The CDR3 sequence: CASSLLQGQGTEAFF. The CDR3 bases are TGCGCCAGCAGCCTCCTACAGGGGCAAGGAACTGAAGCTTTCTTT. The variable domain in full, with the rest retrieved from reference TRBV5-1 and TRBJ1-1, is KAGVTQTPRYLIKTRGQQVTLSCSPISGHRSVSWYQQTPGQGLQFLFEYFSETQRNKGNFPGRFSGRQFSNSRSEMNVSTLELGDSALYLCASSLLQGQGTEAFFGQGTRLTVV.

This clonotype was counted a few times. CDR3 in DNA: TGCAGTGCTAAAGCGGGGGGATTCGGTGAGCAGTTCTTC. This sequence encodes CSAKAGGFGEQFF. The chain carries TRBV20-1 and TRBJ2-1; 9 bases map to TRBD2. This CDR3 has 13 amino acids. Germline trimming cut 4 bases from V and 9 bases from J; bases unmatched to any gene: 7. Germline V gene sequence: CDR1 DFQATT, CDR2 SNEGSKA (reference sequence).

Many counts were recorded for this clonotype. J is TRBJ2-2 and V is TRBV4-2; 7 bases line up with TRBD2. Germline V CDR1 and CDR2: LGHNA, YNFKEQ. This CDR3 has 13 amino acids. V shed 3 bases and J 5 bases; nucleotides not matched to a gene: 0. CDR3 sequence (DNA): TGTGCCAGCAGCCAGCGGGAGACCGGGGAGCTGTTTTTT. Its translation is CASSQRETGELFF.

The table lists this clonotype with many counts. The genes are TRBV12-3 or TRBV12-4 and TRBJ2-5, with D uncertain. V was pared by 3 bases and J by 5 bases, with 13 bases between. CDR3 length: 14 amino acids. CDR3 region: CASSFPGSPETQYF. CDR3 coding DNA: TGTGCCAGCAGTTTTCCCGGGTCTCCCGAGACCCAGTACTTC.

The chain couples TRBV20-1 to TRBJ1-2; perhaps TRBD1 as D (5 bases). Germline loops: CDR1 DFQATT, CDR2 SNEGSKA (reference sequence). The germline V and J ends were trimmed by 3 bases and 2 bases, with 19 bases remaining between them. The CDR3 has 16 residues. As DNA, the CDR3 is TGCAGTGCTAGTACGTCAGGGATGAGGGAAAACTATGGCTACACCTTC. It yields the protein CSASTSGMRENYGYTF.

The chain couples TRBV13 to TRBJ2-1; tentatively, D is TRBD1 or TRBD2 (6 bases each). The CDR3 is made up of 15 amino acids. Trimming removed 0 bases at V and 10 bases at J, with 16 bases between. Looked up from germline, CDR1 is PRHDT and CDR2 is FYEKMQ (reference sequence). The CDR3 DNA sequence: TGTGCCAGCAGCTTAGGGGGGGCGGGGCATTCGGAGCAGTTCTTC. Its protein is CASSLGGAGHSEQFF.

The chain employs TRBV5-6 and TRBJ1-2; 7 bases match TRBD1. The CDR3 runs to 13 residues. V was clipped by 4 bases and J by 8 bases; unmatched bases: 8. Germline CDR1 SGHDT, CDR2 YYEEEE. This chain's CDR3 is CASSRTGVGGYTF. Written as DNA, the CDR3 is TGTGCCAGCAGCCGTACAGGGGTCGGGGGCTACACCTTC.

This clonotype was observed many times. The CDR3 DNA is TGTGCCAGCAGCTTAATGGGAGATACGCAGTATTTT. As protein: CASSLMGDTQYF. This chain connects TRBV7-9 to TRBJ2-3; the D is unclear. From germline, CDR1 is SEHNR and CDR2 FQNEAQ (reference sequence). The CDR3 extends over 12 amino acids. Between the trimmed V and J ends, which lost 2 bases and 5 bases, there was a span of 5 bases.

CDR3 residues: CASRRTGGADTQYF. The CDR3 nucleotides are TGTGCCAGTAGGCGGACAGGGGGCGCAGATACGCAGTATTTT. V is TRBV19 and J is TRBJ2-3; 11 bases align to TRBD1. V lost 6 bases to trimming and J lost 4 bases; unmatched junction nucleotides: 3. This CDR3 is built from 14 residues. From germline, CDR1 is LNHDA and CDR2 SQIVND (reference sequence). Full variable domain (outside the CDR3, taken from reference TRBV19 and TRBJ2-3): DGGITQSPKYLFRKEGQNVTLSCEQNLNHDAMYWYRQDPGQGLRLIYYSQIVNDFQKGDIAEGYSVSREKKESFPLTVTSAQKNPTAFYLCASRRTGGADTQYFGPGTRLTVL.